Listed below are T cell receptor beta chains from one sample, sequenced in a study of blood T cell repertoires in COVID-19. TCRdb keeps only in-frame clones here, not all; method: immunoSEQ multiplex PCR. This repertoire shows a few hundred thousand clones, around nine tenths found once; its top ten account for 1.2%. Source material: PBMCs or T cells enriched from blood (not recorded which). The receptors were gathered from a woman aged 18-29 years who had recovered from COVID-19. Each CDR3 is given with its conserved first and last residue. Each record gives: V gene, J gene, clone size, D gene, CDR3 protein, CDR3 DNA. D genes are given only for firm matches. A row's size may be missing; if present it is once, few, many or a size class.

v_gene: TRBV11-3
j_gene: TRBJ2-2
abundance: .
d_gene: .
CDR3aa: CASSSLALGELFF
CDR3nt: TGTGCCAGCAGCTCCCTAGCGTTGGGGGAGCTGTTTTTT

v_gene: TRBV6-1
j_gene: TRBJ2-7
abundance: .
d_gene: TRBD1
CDR3aa: CASSETGISYEQYF
CDR3nt: TGTGCCAGCAGTGAGACAGGGATCTCCTACGAGCAGTACTTC

v_gene: TRBV30
j_gene: TRBJ2-1
abundance: .
d_gene: TRBD2
CDR3aa: CAWKGTRNQFEQFF
CDR3nt: TGTGCCTGGAAGGGGACTAGGAACCAATTCGAGCAGTTCTTC

v_gene: TRBV7-6
j_gene: TRBJ2-7
abundance: .
d_gene: TRBD1
CDR3aa: CASSSQPATGGGYEQYF
CDR3nt: TGTGCCAGCAGCTCACAACCTGCGACAGGGGGCGGCTACGAGCAGTACTTC

v_gene: TRBV4-2
j_gene: TRBJ2-5
abundance: .
d_gene: TRBD2
CDR3aa: CASSPTRGAQETQYF
CDR3nt: TGTGCCAGCAGCCCAACGCGGGGGGCACAAGAGACCCAGTACTTC

v_gene: TRBV28
j_gene: TRBJ1-5
abundance: .
d_gene: .
CDR3aa: CASSTGQPQHF
CDR3nt: TGTGCCAGCAGTACCGGGCAGCCCCAGCATTTT

v_gene: TRBV2
j_gene: TRBJ1-4
abundance: .
d_gene: .
CDR3aa: CASSVRMEEKLFF
CDR3nt: TGTGCCAGCAGTGTACGAATGGAGGAAAAACTGTTTTTT

v_gene: TRBV19
j_gene: TRBJ1-5
abundance: once
d_gene: .
CDR3aa: CASSPHRGSNQPQHF
CDR3nt: TGTGCCAGTAGTCCCCACCGGGGAAGCAATCAGCCCCAGCATTTT

v_gene: TRBV3-1/TRBV3-2
j_gene: TRBJ1-6
abundance: .
d_gene: .
CDR3aa: CASSQDGAVPASPLHF
CDR3nt: TGTGCCAGCAGCCAAGATGGAGCTGTGCCGGCTTCACCCCTCCACTTT

v_gene: TRBV24-1
j_gene: TRBJ1-4
abundance: few
d_gene: TRBD1
CDR3aa: CATSDSGTGGEKLFF
CDR3nt: TGTGCCACCAGTGACTCCGGGACAGGGGGCGAAAAACTGTTTTTT

v_gene: TRBV5-6
j_gene: TRBJ1-2
abundance: .
d_gene: TRBD1
CDR3aa: CASNLDRGSYGYTF
CDR3nt: TGTGCCAGCAACTTAGACAGGGGGTCCTATGGCTACACCTTC

v_gene: TRBV21-1
j_gene: TRBJ1-6
abundance: .
d_gene: .
CDR3aa: CASSARDRKNSPLHF
CDR3nt: TGTGCCAGCAGCGCCCGGGACAGGAAGAATTCACCCCTCCACTTT

v_gene: TRBV7-3
j_gene: TRBJ2-5
abundance: once
d_gene: .
CDR3aa: CASSLMAQETQYF
CDR3nt: TGTGCCAGCAGCTTAATGGCCCAAGAGACCCAGTACTTC

v_gene: TRBV6-6
j_gene: TRBJ2-5
abundance: .
d_gene: .
CDR3aa: CASSSGTSQETQYF
CDR3nt: TGTGCCAGCAGTTCGGGGACTTCGCAAGAGACCCAGTACTTC

v_gene: TRBV9
j_gene: TRBJ2-1
abundance: once
d_gene: .
CDR3aa: CASSATTGYNEQFF
CDR3nt: TGTGCCAGCAGCGCAACCACAGGGTACAATGAGCAGTTCTTC

v_gene: TRBV6-5
j_gene: TRBJ2-2
abundance: .
d_gene: .
CDR3aa: CASSFPGGELFF
CDR3nt: TGTGCCAGCAGTTTCCCCGGCGGGGAGCTGTTTTTT

v_gene: TRBV19
j_gene: TRBJ1-5
abundance: .
d_gene: .
CDR3aa: CASRSFGGRHQPQHF
CDR3nt: TGTGCCAGTAGGAGCTTCGGGGGGAGGCATCAGCCCCAGCATTTT

v_gene: TRBV4-1
j_gene: TRBJ1-1
abundance: .
d_gene: TRBD1
CDR3aa: CASSYPTGVNTEAFF
CDR3nt: TGCGCCAGCAGTTACCCGACAGGGGTCAACACTGAAGCTTTCTTT

v_gene: TRBV7-2
j_gene: TRBJ1-5
abundance: once
d_gene: .
CDR3aa: CASSLYWTVNQPQHF
CDR3nt: TGTGCCAGCAGCTTATATTGGACAGTCAATCAGCCCCAGCATTTT

v_gene: TRBV19
j_gene: TRBJ2-1
abundance: .
d_gene: TRBD2
CDR3aa: CASSESSGGARNEQFF
CDR3nt: TGTGCCAGTAGTGAATCTAGCGGGGGAGCTCGCAATGAGCAGTTCTTC

v_gene: TRBV5-5
j_gene: TRBJ2-1
abundance: .
d_gene: TRBD1
CDR3aa: CASTIPDRVNEQFF
CDR3nt: TGTGCCAGCACCATTCCGGACAGGGTCAATGAGCAGTTCTTC

v_gene: TRBV7-9
j_gene: TRBJ1-1
abundance: few
d_gene: TRBD1
CDR3aa: CASSRWTGNTEAFF
CDR3nt: TGTGCCAGCAGCCGCTGGACAGGGAACACTGAAGCTTTCTTT

v_gene: TRBV5-8
j_gene: TRBJ1-1
abundance: few
d_gene: TRBD1
CDR3aa: CASSKQGQALNTEAFF
CDR3nt: TGTGCCAGCAGCAAACAGGGACAGGCCTTGAACACTGAAGCTTTCTTT

v_gene: TRBV4-1
j_gene: TRBJ2-1
abundance: .
d_gene: .
CDR3aa: CASSQGAWEQFF
CDR3nt: TGCGCCAGCAGCCAAGGGGCATGGGAGCAGTTCTTC

v_gene: TRBV5-1
j_gene: TRBJ2-7
abundance: .
d_gene: TRBD2
CDR3aa: CASSFGLAGVYEQYF
CDR3nt: TGCGCCAGCAGCTTCGGACTAGCGGGGGTCTACGAGCAGTACTTC

v_gene: TRBV6-5
j_gene: TRBJ2-3
abundance: .
d_gene: TRBD1
CDR3aa: CASSRRGPDTDTQYF
CDR3nt: TGTGCCAGCAGTCGCAGGGGGCCCGACACAGATACGCAGTATTTT

v_gene: TRBV5-6
j_gene: TRBJ2-7
abundance: .
d_gene: .
CDR3aa: CASSLAYEQYF
CDR3nt: TGTGCCAGCAGCTTGGCGTACGAGCAGTACTTC

v_gene: TRBV21-1
j_gene: TRBJ2-7
abundance: .
d_gene: .
CDR3aa: CASRDSPYEQYF
CDR3nt: TGTGCCAGCCGGGACAGCCCCTACGAGCAGTACTTC

v_gene: TRBV7-9
j_gene: TRBJ1-5
abundance: .
d_gene: .
CDR3aa: CASADYNQPQHF
CDR3nt: TGTGCCAGCGCGGACTATAATCAGCCCCAGCATTTT

v_gene: TRBV6-5
j_gene: TRBJ2-3
abundance: .
d_gene: .
CDR3aa: CASSYFRYGTDTQYF
CDR3nt: TGTGCCAGCAGTTACTTCAGGTACGGCACAGATACGCAGTATTTT

v_gene: TRBV10-3
j_gene: TRBJ1-2
abundance: .
d_gene: TRBD1
CDR3aa: CAISDLDRGGGYTF
CDR3nt: TGTGCCATCAGTGACCTCGACAGGGGAGGTGGCTACACCTTC

v_gene: TRBV15
j_gene: TRBJ2-5
abundance: .
d_gene: .
CDR3aa: CATSRDKPQGTQYF
CDR3nt: TGTGCCACCAGCAGAGATAAGCCCCAGGGGACCCAGTACTTC

v_gene: TRBV11-1
j_gene: TRBJ1-6
abundance: .
d_gene: TRBD1
CDR3aa: CASGSDREYNSPLHF
CDR3nt: TGTGCCAGCGGGTCGGACAGGGAGTATAATTCACCCCTCCACTTT

v_gene: TRBV5-8
j_gene: TRBJ1-1
abundance: .
d_gene: TRBD1
CDR3aa: CASSLSGTVNTEAFF
CDR3nt: TGTGCCAGCAGCTTGTCCGGGACAGTGAACACTGAAGCTTTCTTT

v_gene: TRBV5-4
j_gene: TRBJ2-5
abundance: .
d_gene: TRBD2
CDR3aa: CASSSGGETQYF
CDR3nt: TGTGCCAGCAGCTCGGGAGGAGAGACCCAGTACTTC

v_gene: TRBV2
j_gene: TRBJ1-6
abundance: few
d_gene: .
CDR3aa: CASSPRREGHSPLHF
CDR3nt: TGTGCCAGCAGTCCGCGCAGGGAAGGTCATTCACCCCTCCACTTT

v_gene: TRBV3-1/TRBV3-2
j_gene: TRBJ2-2
abundance: .
d_gene: TRBD2
CDR3aa: CASSQGPGGTGELFF
CDR3nt: TGTGCCAGCAGCCAGGGACCGGGGGGCACCGGGGAGCTGTTTTTT

v_gene: TRBV9
j_gene: TRBJ2-2
abundance: .
d_gene: .
CDR3aa: CASSIPNTGELFF
CDR3nt: TGTGCCAGCAGTATCCCGAACACCGGGGAGCTGTTTTTT

v_gene: TRBV5-1
j_gene: TRBJ2-5
abundance: .
d_gene: TRBD2
CDR3aa: CASSSGTSPIGETQYF
CDR3nt: TGCGCCAGCAGCTCCGGGACTAGCCCCATCGGGGAGACCCAGTACTTC

v_gene: TRBV5-1
j_gene: TRBJ2-1
abundance: .
d_gene: TRBD2
CDR3aa: CASSEGLAVDNEQFF
CDR3nt: TGCGCCAGCAGCGAGGGACTAGCGGTTGACAATGAGCAGTTCTTC

v_gene: TRBV9
j_gene: TRBJ1-1
abundance: .
d_gene: .
CDR3aa: CASSVGAGPKPNTEAFF
CDR3nt: TGTGCCAGCAGCGTAGGGGCAGGCCCCAAACCAAACACTGAAGCTTTCTTT

v_gene: TRBV5-4
j_gene: TRBJ2-3
abundance: once
d_gene: TRBD1
CDR3aa: CASSQPGQTITDTQYF
CDR3nt: TGTGCCAGCAGCCAGCCGGGACAGACGATAACAGATACGCAGTATTTT

v_gene: TRBV28
j_gene: TRBJ2-7
abundance: .
d_gene: TRBD1
CDR3aa: CASSSMGQGIPYEQYF
CDR3nt: TGTGCCAGCAGCTCAATGGGACAGGGGATCCCCTACGAGCAGTACTTC

v_gene: TRBV10-3
j_gene: TRBJ1-2
abundance: .
d_gene: TRBD1
CDR3aa: CAISESLTGPSGYTF
CDR3nt: TGTGCCATCAGTGAGTCCCTGACAGGGCCTTCTGGCTACACCTTC

v_gene: TRBV27
j_gene: TRBJ1-2
abundance: .
d_gene: .
CDR3aa: CASSPGYPAGGYTF
CDR3nt: TGTGCCAGCAGCCCAGGGTACCCAGCTGGAGGCTACACCTTC

v_gene: TRBV6-1
j_gene: TRBJ2-7
abundance: many
d_gene: TRBD2
CDR3aa: CASSETSGGPHEQYF
CDR3nt: TGTGCCAGCAGTGAGACTAGCGGGGGGCCTCACGAGCAGTACTTC

v_gene: TRBV5-4
j_gene: TRBJ1-2
abundance: .
d_gene: .
CDR3aa: CASSLGQSPSGYTF
CDR3nt: TGTGCCAGCAGCTTGGGGCAGTCTCCCAGTGGCTACACCTTC

v_gene: TRBV24-1
j_gene: TRBJ1-5
abundance: .
d_gene: TRBD1
CDR3aa: CATSVKRDRSYSNQPQHF
CDR3nt: TGTGCCACCAGTGTCAAGCGGGACAGGTCCTATAGCAATCAGCCCCAGCATTTT

v_gene: TRBV2
j_gene: TRBJ2-7
abundance: .
d_gene: .
CDR3aa: CASSAYREPPYQYF
CDR3nt: TGTGCCAGCAGTGCTTACCGGGAACCCCCTTATCAGTACTTC

v_gene: TRBV3-1/TRBV3-2
j_gene: TRBJ1-2
abundance: .
d_gene: .
CDR3aa: CASSQGHRGSKGYTF
CDR3nt: TGTGCCAGCAGCCAAGGACACCGGGGATCGAAAGGCTACACCTTC

v_gene: TRBV7-3
j_gene: TRBJ2-3
abundance: .
d_gene: TRBD2
CDR3aa: CASSSYSGGTDTQYF
CDR3nt: TGTGCCAGCAGCTCTTATAGCGGGGGCACAGATACGCAGTATTTT

v_gene: TRBV6-5
j_gene: TRBJ2-2
abundance: .
d_gene: .
CDR3aa: CASSRNTGELFF
CDR3nt: TGTGCCAGCAGTCGTAACACCGGGGAGCTGTTTTTT

v_gene: TRBV19
j_gene: TRBJ2-1
abundance: .
d_gene: TRBD1
CDR3aa: CASSNRGGFYNEQFF
CDR3nt: TGTGCCAGTAGTAACAGGGGTGGTTTCTACAATGAGCAGTTCTTC

v_gene: TRBV5-8
j_gene: TRBJ2-3
abundance: .
d_gene: .
CDR3aa: CASRQKDSTDTQYF
CDR3nt: TGTGCCAGCAGACAGAAGGATAGCACAGATACGCAGTATTTT

v_gene: TRBV7-9
j_gene: TRBJ2-1
abundance: .
d_gene: TRBD1
CDR3aa: CASSSGQGSYNEQFF
CDR3nt: TGTGCCAGCAGCTCGGGACAGGGCTCCTACAATGAGCAGTTCTTC

v_gene: TRBV3-1/TRBV3-2
j_gene: TRBJ1-2
abundance: .
d_gene: TRBD1
CDR3aa: CASSRKGARGYTF
CDR3nt: TGTGCCAGCAGCCGCAAGGGGGCGCGCGGCTACACCTTC

v_gene: TRBV4-1
j_gene: TRBJ1-6
abundance: .
d_gene: .
CDR3aa: CASSQASGLFGNSPLHF
CDR3nt: TGCGCCAGCAGCCAAGCTTCAGGGCTTTTCGGTAATTCACCCCTCCACTTT

v_gene: TRBV3-1/TRBV3-2
j_gene: TRBJ1-1
abundance: .
d_gene: .
CDR3aa: CASSRNTVTEAFF
CDR3nt: TGTGCCAGCAGCCGAAATACAGTCACTGAAGCTTTCTTT